This T cell receptor beta chain came from a study of blood T cell repertoires in COVID-19. About the study: The samples span acute and convalescent COVID-19 from the United States, Italy and Spain. In each case, the material was cDNA or gDNA derived from T cells, B-cell-depleted T cells, or PBMCs.

The CDR3 is made up of 17 amino acids. Germline V gene sequence: CDR1 MGHRA, CDR2 YSYEKL. The V end was cut by 4 bases, the J end by 4 bases, with 19 bases between. Clones were read by immunoSEQ multiplex PCR, and TCRdb kept only the in-frame ones, dropping some. The repertoire holds around 84,000 clones, with 70% to 90% as singletons. This clonotype was obtained from an elderly man with active or convalescent COVID-19. The rearrangement uses TRBV4-1 and TRBJ1-4; D uncertain. The sample consisted of peripheral blood. CDR3 amino acids: CASSRGQAEGINEKLFF. For the CDR3, the DNA is TGCGCCAGCAGCCGAGGGCAGGCAGAAGGTATTAATGAAAAACTGTTTTTT.